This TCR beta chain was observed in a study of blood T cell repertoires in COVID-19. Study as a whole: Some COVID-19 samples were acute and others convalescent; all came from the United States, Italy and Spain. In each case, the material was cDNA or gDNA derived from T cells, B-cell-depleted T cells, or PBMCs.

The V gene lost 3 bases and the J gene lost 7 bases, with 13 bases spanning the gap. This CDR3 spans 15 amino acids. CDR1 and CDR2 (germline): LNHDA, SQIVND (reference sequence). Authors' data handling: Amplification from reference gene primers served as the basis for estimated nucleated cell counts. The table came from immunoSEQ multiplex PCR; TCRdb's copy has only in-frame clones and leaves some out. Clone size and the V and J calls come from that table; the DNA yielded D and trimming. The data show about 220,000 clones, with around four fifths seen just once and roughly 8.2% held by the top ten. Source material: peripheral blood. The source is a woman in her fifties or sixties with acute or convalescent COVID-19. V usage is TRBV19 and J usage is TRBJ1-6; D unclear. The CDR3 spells CASSIKRGPNSPLHF. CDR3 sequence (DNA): TGTGCCAGTAGTATTAAGCGGGGTCCGAATTCACCCCTCCACTTT.